The T cell receptor (beta chain) described here comes from a study of a mutant IDH1 vaccine in newly diagnosed glioma. Details on this clone: Its target is not known.

The time point denotes: week 11, during vaccination. The content of each vaccine dose was 300 ug of mutant IDH1 20-mer peptide, and topical imiquimod accompanied it. The study enrolled donors with new WHO grade 3 or 4 IDH1-mutant, ATRX-lost astrocytomas. Method: immunoSEQ multiplex PCR; TCRdb's copy keeps in-frame clones and lacks some. The repertoire holds roughly 130,000 clones, with 80% as singletons. This CDR3 spans 14 amino acids. Germline lookup yields CDR1 SEHNR and CDR2 FQNEAQ (reference sequence). Trimming pared 1 base from V and 5 bases from J, leaving 8 bases between. The source of this sequence is a middle-aged man with glioma. The specimen comprised PBMCs, sampled from a glioma patient whose treatment included an IDH1 peptide vaccine. The chain is built from TRBV7-9 and TRBJ1-4; D ambiguous. The CDR3 is CASSLGAENEKLFF. The CDR3 DNA is TGTGCCAGCAGCTTAGGGGCTGAGAATGAAAAACTGTTTTTT.